These 5 T cell receptor beta chains were sequenced from one sample in a study of STAT5B mutations in CD4+ large granular lymphocyte leukemia. Here immunoSEQ multiplex PCR was the method, and the copy in TCRdb shows in-frame clones only, minus some. The table records roughly 48,000 clones, just over 70% of them present only once. The sample consisted of CD4+ T cells from blood buffy coats. These receptors all stem from a human donor in good health.

This CDR3 reads CASSSPGQSPDTQYF. CDR3 DNA sequence: TGTGCCAGCAGTTCACCGGGACAGAGCCCAGATACGCAGTATTTT. The rearrangement links TRBV28 to TRBJ2-3, with 7 positions matching TRBD1. The CDR3 contains 15 residues. CDR1 is MDHEN, CDR2 SYDVKM, per germline. V gave up 4 bases and J gave up 4 bases; unmatched junction bases: 8.

There are a few counts of this clone. This rearrangement joins TRBV19 to TRBJ2-3; possible D gene TRBD1, 5 bases. Germline CDR1 reads LNHDA; CDR2 reads SQIVND (reference sequence). Trimming removed 5 bases from V and 5 bases from J, with 8 bases in between. The CDR3 totals 12 residues. The CDR3 is CASSADRDTQYF. Written as DNA, the CDR3 is TGTGCCAGTAGTGCTGACAGAGATACGCAGTATTTT.

The chain recombines TRBV2 with TRBJ1-2, with 12 bases aligning to TRBD1. This CDR3 region has 16 residues. The V segment lost 6 bases and the J segment 5 bases; nucleotides outside the gene matches: 10. Germline CDR1 is SNHLY and CDR2 is FYNNEI. The CDR3 DNA reads as TGTGCCAGCAGGGACCCGGGACAGGGGGCCTCTTATGGCTACACCTTC. Translated: CASRDPGQGASYGYTF. The complete variable domain, with remaining parts taken from reference TRBV2 and TRBJ1-2, reads EPEVTQTPSHQVTQMGQEVILRCVPISNHLYFYWYRQILGQKVEFLVSFYNNEISEKSEIFDDQFSVERPDGSNFTLKIRSTKLEDSAMYFCASRDPGQGASYGYTFGSGTRLTVV.

This clone was picked up a small number of times. The V gene is TRBV7-6, the J gene TRBJ1-4; D remains unclear. The CDR3 contains 15 residues. Trimming cost V 5 bases and J 2 bases, with 12 bases left between them. Germline lookup yields CDR1 SGHVS and CDR2 FNYEAQ. The CDR3 is CASSLEPGTNEKLFF. CDR3 bases: TGTGCCAGCAGCCTCGAGCCGGGGACTAATGAAAAACTGTTTTTT.

Turning to this clone: Other DNA sequences in this specimen translate into the identical CDR3. The chain has TRBV30 and TRBJ2-5, with no clear D. V was cut by 0 bases and J by 5 bases, with 10 bases left in between. The germline V gene encodes CDR1 GTSNPN and CDR2 SVGIG (reference sequence). CDR3 length: 13 residues. This CDR3 reads CAWSVRVRETQYF. The CDR3 nucleotides read TGTGCCTGGAGTGTACGGGTGCGGGAGACCCAGTACTTC. Complete variable domain (other parts from reference TRBV30 and TRBJ2-5): SQTIHQWPATLVQPVGSPLSLECTVEGTSNPNLYWYRQAAGRGLQLLFYSVGIGQISSEVPQNLSASRPQDRQFILSSKKLLLSDSGFYLCAWSVRVRETQYFGPGTRLLVL.